This T cell receptor beta chain emerged from a study of cytomegalovirus exposure and HLA in healthy donors. It was with 60 Vbeta and 13 Jbeta primers that the PCR ran. Sequencing was performed with immunoSEQ multiplex PCR; in TCRdb, only in-frame clones are kept and a portion is missing. The sample shows some 180,000 clones, 65% to 85% of them seen only once. Germline trimming cut 0 bases from V and 6 bases from J; bases unmatched to any gene: 4. CDR1 LGHNA and CDR2 YNFKEQ come from the germline V gene. This CDR3 has 16 residues. Sequenced material: PBMCs. The sequence was collected from a girl aged 10 to 17 in good health and CMV-seropositive. The chain couples TRBV4-2 to TRBJ2-1; 11 nucleotides agree with TRBD2. CDR3 DNA: TGTGCCAGCAGCCAAGATAAGACTAGCGGGGTCAATGAGCAGTTCTTC. It yields the protein CASSQDKTSGVNEQFF.